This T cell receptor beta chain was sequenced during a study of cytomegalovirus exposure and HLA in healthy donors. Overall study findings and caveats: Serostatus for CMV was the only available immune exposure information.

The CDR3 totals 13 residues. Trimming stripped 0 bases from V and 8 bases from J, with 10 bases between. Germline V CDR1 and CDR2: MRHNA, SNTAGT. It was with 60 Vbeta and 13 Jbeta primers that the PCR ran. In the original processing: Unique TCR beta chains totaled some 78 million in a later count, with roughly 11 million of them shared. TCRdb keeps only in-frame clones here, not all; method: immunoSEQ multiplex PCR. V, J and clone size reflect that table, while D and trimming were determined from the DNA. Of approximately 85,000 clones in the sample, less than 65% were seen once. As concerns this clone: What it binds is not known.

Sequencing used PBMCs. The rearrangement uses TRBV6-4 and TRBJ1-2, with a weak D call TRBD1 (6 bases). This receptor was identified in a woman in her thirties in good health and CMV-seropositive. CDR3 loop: CASSDSGARGYTF. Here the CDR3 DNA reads TGTGCCAGCAGTGACTCGGGGGCGAGGGGCTACACCTTC.